These 9 T cell receptor beta chains share one sample of origin, sequenced in a study of identical twins (dated by TCRdb to 2016 to 2017). Libraries were prepared through 5' RACE. The listed sequencing device is Illumina HiSeq 2000. The public reads were quality trimmed at Q25 with fastp and then assembled into clones with MiXCR by TCRdb, keeping productive beta chains. Every entry covers one CDR3 protein and lists the most common genes and DNA from its rows. The sample records 400,000 or so distinct CDR3 sequences, approximately 8.8% of which are singletons. The ten largest clones add up to roughly 9% of the sample. The sequenced sample consisted of naive T cells sorted from blood. In light of the paper, this sample's cell subset or site label describes: cells isolated with a human naive T-cell isolation kit. These receptors originate from a woman aged 50 to 65 in good health.

This clonotype was detected ten times or more. The chain couples TRBV20-1 to TRBJ2-1; TRBD2 aligns across 16 bases. Per the germline V gene, CDR1 is DFQATT and CDR2 is SNEGSKA (reference sequence). V dropped 6 bases and J dropped 0; count of bases not matched to a gene: 5. The CDR3 sequence is 17 residues long. The CDR3 region is CSAYGTSGRDSYNEQFF. As DNA, the CDR3 is TGCAGTGCATACGGGACTAGCGGGAGGGACTCCTACAATGAGCAGTTCTTC.

This clonotype came up many times. The V and J genes are TRBV10-3 and TRBJ1-1; the D is unclear. The germline CDR1 and CDR2 sequences are ENHRY and SYGVKD. This CDR3 is built from 13 residues. Deletions cut 5 bases from V and 8 bases from J, with 15 bases between. In nucleotides, the CDR3 is TGTGCCATCAGTTACGCTTTTCAGGAGGAAGCTTTCTTT. Protein product: CAISYAFQEEAFF.

CDR3 in amino acids: CASSVAATWPNTGELFF. DNA for the CDR3: TGTGCCAGCAGCGTAGCGGCTACCTGGCCGAACACCGGGGAGCTGTTTTTT. This chain joins TRBV9 and TRBJ2-2; D remains unclear. Germline assignment: CDR1 SGDLS and CDR2 YYNGEE. With 0 bases removed from V and 0 bases from J, the gap between germline ends came to 12 bases. This CDR3 spans 17 amino acids. The full variable domain, in which reference TRBV9 and TRBJ2-2 provide the parts outside the CDR3, is DSGVTQTPKHLITATGQRVTLRCSPRSGDLSVYWYQQSLDQGLQFLIQYYNGEERAKGNILERFSAQQFPDLHSELNLSSLELGDSALYFCASSVAATWPNTGELFFGEGSRLTVL.

The chain combines TRBV11-2 with TRBJ2-2; the match to TRBD2 covers 9 bases. This CDR3 has 16 residues. Germline CDR1 is SGHAT and CDR2 is FQNNGV. J gave up 0 bases and V 6 bases, and 5 bases lay outside the gene matches. CDR3: CASRPGTSPNTGELFF. The CDR3 DNA reads as TGTGCCAGCAGGCCCGGGACTAGCCCGAACACCGGGGAGCTGTTTTTT.

This clonotype was seen more than once but under ten times. The V and J genes are TRBV2 and TRBJ2-2; D possibly uses TRBD1 or TRBD2 (5 bases each). The CDR3 length is 15 residues. Germline CDR1 and CDR2: SNHLY and FYNNEI. V dropped 11 bases and J dropped 4 bases, with 20 bases sitting between them. This CDR3 reads CALQRGRESTGELFF. CDR3 nucleotide sequence: TGTGCCCTCCAGCGTGGCAGGGAGTCCACCGGGGAGCTGTTTTTT.

The table lists this clonotype with a few counts. The rearrangement uses TRBV4-2 and TRBJ2-1; 10 positions match TRBD2. The CDR3 spans 16 residues. Trimming at V came to 4 bases and at J to 5 bases, leaving 8 bases not matched to a gene. CDR1 and CDR2 (germline): LGHNA, YNFKEQ. The CDR3 sequence: CASSPASGSIDNEQFF. CDR3 bases: TGTGCCAGCAGCCCCGCTAGCGGGAGTATCGACAATGAGCAGTTCTTC.

This clonotype was picked up a small number of times. V is TRBV24-1 and J is TRBJ2-1; the D call may be TRBD1 or TRBD2 (6 bases each). The CDR3 is 18 residues long. V gave up 3 bases and J gave up 9 bases, with 26 bases separating them. Germline lookup yields CDR1 KGHDR and CDR2 SFDVKD. As DNA, the CDR3 is TGTGCCACCAGTGATCCCCCCGGGGGCAGGGGCCATAGAGGTGAGCAGTTCTTC. Amino acid sequence: CATSDPPGGRGHRGEQFF.

This clonotype was detected a few times. The chain couples TRBV6-2 or TRBV6-3 to TRBJ2-1; D call uncertain. The CDR3 has 13 amino acids. The V and J ends lost 8 bases and 3 bases respectively, with 11 bases between them. Germline V CDR1 and CDR2: MNHEY, SVGEGT. The CDR3 bases are TGTGCCAGCTCCGGTACGCTCTACAATGAGCAGTTCTTC. It specifies CASSGTLYNEQFF.

This clonotype is a singleton in its sample. The chain links TRBV2 to TRBJ2-2, with 7 bases identical to TRBD2. Germline CDR1 reads SNHLY; CDR2 reads FYNNEI. V shed 4 bases, J shed 4 bases, and the junction held 6 bases outside the gene matches. The CDR3 is 15 amino acids. The CDR3: CASSAREPGTGELFF. Written as DNA, the CDR3 is TGTGCCAGCAGTGCGCGGGAGCCGGGCACCGGGGAGCTGTTTTTT.